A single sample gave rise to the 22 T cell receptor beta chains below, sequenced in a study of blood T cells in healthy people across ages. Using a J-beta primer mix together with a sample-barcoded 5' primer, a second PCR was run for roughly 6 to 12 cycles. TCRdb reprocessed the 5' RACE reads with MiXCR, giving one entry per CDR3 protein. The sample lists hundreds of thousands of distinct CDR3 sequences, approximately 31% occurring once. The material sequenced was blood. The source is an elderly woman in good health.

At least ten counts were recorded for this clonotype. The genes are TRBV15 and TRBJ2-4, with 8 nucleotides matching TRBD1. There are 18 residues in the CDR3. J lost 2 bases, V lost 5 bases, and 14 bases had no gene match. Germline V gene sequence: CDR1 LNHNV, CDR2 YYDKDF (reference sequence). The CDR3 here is CATSAQDRASVPKNIQYF. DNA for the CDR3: TGTGCCACCAGCGCCCAGGACAGGGCGTCCGTTCCCAAAAACATTCAGTACTTC.

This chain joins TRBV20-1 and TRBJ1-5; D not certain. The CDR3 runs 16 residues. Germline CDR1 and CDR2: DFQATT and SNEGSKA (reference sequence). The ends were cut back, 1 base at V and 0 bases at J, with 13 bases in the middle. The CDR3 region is CSARASPVSSNQPQHF. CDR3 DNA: TGCAGTGCTAGAGCGTCACCTGTGAGTAGCAATCAGCCCCAGCATTTT.

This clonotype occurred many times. CDR3 residues: CASSSGAHNTQYF. The CDR3 region has the DNA TGTGCCAGCAGCTCCGGGGCCCATAATACGCAGTATTTT. This rearrangement joins TRBV7-3 to TRBJ2-3; tentatively, D is TRBD1 or TRBD2 (5 bases each). Trimming removed 4 bases from V and 7 bases from J, with 12 bases in between. The germline V gene has CDR1 SGHTA and CDR2 FQGTGA. CDR3 length: 13 amino acids.

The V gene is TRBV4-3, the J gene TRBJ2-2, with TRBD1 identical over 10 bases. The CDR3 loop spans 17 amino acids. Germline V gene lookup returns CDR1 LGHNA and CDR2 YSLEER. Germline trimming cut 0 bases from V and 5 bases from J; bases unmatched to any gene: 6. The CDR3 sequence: CASSQDMTGGRTGELFF. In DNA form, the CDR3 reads TGCGCCAGCAGCCAAGATATGACAGGGGGCCGGACCGGGGAGCTGTTTTTT.

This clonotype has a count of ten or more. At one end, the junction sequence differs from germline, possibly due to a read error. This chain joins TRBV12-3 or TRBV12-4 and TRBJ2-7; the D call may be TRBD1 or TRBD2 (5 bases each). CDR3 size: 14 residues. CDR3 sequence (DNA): TGTGACAGCAGTTTAGGGACGGGTTCCTACGAGCAGTACTTC. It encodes CDSSLGTGSYEQYF.

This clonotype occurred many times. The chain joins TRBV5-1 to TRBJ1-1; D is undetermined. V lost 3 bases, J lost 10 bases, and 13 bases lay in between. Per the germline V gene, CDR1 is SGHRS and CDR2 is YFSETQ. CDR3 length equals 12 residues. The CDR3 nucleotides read TGCGCCAGCAGCTCTACCGGGAACCCAGCTTTCTTT. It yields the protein CASSSTGNPAFF.

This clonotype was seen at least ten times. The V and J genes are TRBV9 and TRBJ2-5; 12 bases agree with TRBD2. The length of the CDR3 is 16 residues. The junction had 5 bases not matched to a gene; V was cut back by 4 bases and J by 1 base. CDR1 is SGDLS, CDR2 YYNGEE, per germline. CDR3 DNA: TGTGCCAGCAGCTCTAGCGGGGGGGCGGGCCAAGAGACCCAGTACTTC. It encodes CASSSSGGAGQETQYF. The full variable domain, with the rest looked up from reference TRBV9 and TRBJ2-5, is DSGVTQTPKHLITATGQRVTLRCSPRSGDLSVYWYQQSLDQGLQFLIQYYNGEERAKGNILERFSAQQFPDLHSELNLSSLELGDSALYFCASSSSGGAGQETQYFGPGTRLLVL.

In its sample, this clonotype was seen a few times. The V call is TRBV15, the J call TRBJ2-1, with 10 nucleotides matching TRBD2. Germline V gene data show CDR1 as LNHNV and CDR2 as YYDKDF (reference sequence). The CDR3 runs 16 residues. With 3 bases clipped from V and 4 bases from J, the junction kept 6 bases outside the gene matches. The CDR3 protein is CATSRDLAGAYNEQFF. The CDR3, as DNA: TGTGCCACCAGCAGGGATCTAGCGGGAGCTTACAATGAGCAGTTCTTC.

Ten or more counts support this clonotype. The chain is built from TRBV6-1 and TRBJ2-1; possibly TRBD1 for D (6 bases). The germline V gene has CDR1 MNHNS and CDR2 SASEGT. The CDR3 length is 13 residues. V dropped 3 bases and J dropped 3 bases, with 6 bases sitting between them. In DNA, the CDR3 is TGTGCCAGCAGTGACAGGGGCTACAATGAGCAGTTCTTC. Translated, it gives CASSDRGYNEQFF.

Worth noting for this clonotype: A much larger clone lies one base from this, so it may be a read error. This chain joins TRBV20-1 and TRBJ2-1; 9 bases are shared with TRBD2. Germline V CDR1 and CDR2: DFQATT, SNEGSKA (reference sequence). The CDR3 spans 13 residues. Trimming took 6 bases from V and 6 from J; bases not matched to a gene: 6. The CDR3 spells CSARTSDVNEQFF. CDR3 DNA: TGCAGTGCAAGGACTAGCGATGTCAATGAGCAGTTCTTC.

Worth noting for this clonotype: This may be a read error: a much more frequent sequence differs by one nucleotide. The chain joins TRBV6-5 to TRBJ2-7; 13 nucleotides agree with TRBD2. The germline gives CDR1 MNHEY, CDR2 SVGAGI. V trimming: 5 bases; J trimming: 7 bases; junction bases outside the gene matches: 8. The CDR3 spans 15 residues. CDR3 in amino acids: CASSTGLAGVGEQYF. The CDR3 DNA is TGTGCCAGCAGTACCGGACTAGCGGGGGTGGGTGAGCAGTACTTC.

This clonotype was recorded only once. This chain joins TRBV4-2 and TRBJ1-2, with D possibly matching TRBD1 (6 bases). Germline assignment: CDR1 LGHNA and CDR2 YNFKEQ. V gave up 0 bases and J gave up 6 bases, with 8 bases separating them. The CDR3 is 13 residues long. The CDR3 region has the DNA TGTGCCAGCAGCCAAGATAAGGGGGATGGCTACACCTTC. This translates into CASSQDKGDGYTF.

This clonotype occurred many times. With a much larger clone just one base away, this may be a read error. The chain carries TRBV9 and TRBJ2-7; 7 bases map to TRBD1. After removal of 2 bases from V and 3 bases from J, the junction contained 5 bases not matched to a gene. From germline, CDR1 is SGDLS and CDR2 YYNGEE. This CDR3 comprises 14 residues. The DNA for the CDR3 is TGTGCCAGCAGCGTCCGGGACAGTTGCTACGAGCAGTACTTC. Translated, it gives CASSVRDSCYEQYF.

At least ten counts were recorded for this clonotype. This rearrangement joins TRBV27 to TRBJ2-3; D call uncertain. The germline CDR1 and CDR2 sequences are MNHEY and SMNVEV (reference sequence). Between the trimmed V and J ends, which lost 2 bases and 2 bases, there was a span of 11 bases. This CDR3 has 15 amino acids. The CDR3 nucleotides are TGTGCCAGCAGTTTAGGGATCGGGCTCACAGATACGCAGTATTTT. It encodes CASSLGIGLTDTQYF.

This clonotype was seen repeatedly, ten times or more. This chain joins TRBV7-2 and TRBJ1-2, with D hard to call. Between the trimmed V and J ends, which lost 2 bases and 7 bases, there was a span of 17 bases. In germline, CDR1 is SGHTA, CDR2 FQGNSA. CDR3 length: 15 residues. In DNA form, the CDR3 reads TGTGCCAGCAGCTTAAGTCCGGATCCTATGGGTGGCTACACCTTC. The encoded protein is CASSLSPDPMGGYTF.

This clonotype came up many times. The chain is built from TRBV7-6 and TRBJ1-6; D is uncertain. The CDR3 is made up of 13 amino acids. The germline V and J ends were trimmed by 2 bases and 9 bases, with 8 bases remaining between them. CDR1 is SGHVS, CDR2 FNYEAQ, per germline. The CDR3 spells CASSLHEGSPLHF. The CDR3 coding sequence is TGTGCCAGCAGCTTACATGAGGGTTCACCCCTCCACTTT.

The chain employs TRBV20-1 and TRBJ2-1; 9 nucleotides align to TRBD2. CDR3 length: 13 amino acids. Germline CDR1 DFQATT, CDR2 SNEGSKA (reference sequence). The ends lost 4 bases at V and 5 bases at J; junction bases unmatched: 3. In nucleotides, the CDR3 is TGCAGTGCTATCGCTAGCGGGAACAATGAGCAGTTCTTC. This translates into CSAIASGNNEQFF.

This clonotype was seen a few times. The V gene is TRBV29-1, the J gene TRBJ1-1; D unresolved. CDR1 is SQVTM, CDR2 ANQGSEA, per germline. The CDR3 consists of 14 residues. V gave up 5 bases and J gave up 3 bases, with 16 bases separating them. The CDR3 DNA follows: TGCAGCGTTCCGAGACCGCCCGGTGACACTGAAGCTTTCTTT. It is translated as CSVPRPPGDTEAFF.

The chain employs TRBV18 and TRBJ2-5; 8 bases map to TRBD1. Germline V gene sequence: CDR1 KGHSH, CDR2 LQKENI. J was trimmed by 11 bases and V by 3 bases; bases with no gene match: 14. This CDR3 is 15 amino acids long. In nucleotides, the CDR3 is TGTGCCAGCTCACCCCTTCAGGGGGCGAAAAATGAGCAGTACTTC. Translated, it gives CASSPLQGAKNEQYF.

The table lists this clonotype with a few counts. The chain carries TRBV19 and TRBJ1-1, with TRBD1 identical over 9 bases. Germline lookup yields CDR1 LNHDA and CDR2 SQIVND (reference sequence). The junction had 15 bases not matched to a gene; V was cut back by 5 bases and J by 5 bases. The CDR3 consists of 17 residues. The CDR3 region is CASSGDREIFGRTEAFF. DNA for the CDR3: TGTGCCAGTAGTGGGGACAGGGAGATATTCGGGAGGACTGAAGCTTTCTTT.

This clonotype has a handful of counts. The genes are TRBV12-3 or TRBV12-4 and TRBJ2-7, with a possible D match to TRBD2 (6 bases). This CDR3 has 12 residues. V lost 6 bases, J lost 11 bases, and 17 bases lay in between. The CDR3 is CASSLPGLREYF. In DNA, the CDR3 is TGTGCCAGCAGCCTCCCGGGACTGAGAGAGTACTTC.

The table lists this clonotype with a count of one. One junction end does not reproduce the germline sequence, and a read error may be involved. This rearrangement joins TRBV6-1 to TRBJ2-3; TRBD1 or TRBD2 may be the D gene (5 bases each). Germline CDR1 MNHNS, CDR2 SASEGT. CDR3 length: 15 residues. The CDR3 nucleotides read TGTGCCGGCAGTGACTCGGGGCGGGGCACAGATACGCAGTATTTT. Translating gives CAGSDSGRGTDTQYF.